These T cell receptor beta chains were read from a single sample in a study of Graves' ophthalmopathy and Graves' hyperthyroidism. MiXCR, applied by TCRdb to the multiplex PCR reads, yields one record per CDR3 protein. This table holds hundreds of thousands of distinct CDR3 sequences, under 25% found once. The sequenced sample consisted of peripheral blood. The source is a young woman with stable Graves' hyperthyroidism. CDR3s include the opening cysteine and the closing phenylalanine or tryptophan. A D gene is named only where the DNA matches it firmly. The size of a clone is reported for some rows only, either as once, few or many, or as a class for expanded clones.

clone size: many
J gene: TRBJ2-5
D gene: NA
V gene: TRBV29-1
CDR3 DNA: TGCAGCGTGACGCTAGGAGGAGTGGAGACCCAGTACTTC
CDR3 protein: CSVTLGGVETQYF

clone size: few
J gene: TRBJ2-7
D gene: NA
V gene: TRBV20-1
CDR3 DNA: TGCAGTGCTAGAGATCGGGAGTTCGAGCAGTACTTC
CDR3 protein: CSARDREFEQYF

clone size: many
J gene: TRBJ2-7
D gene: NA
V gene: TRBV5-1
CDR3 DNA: TGCGCCAGCAGCTCGCTGGACAGCTACGAGCAGTACTTC
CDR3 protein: CASSSLDSYEQYF

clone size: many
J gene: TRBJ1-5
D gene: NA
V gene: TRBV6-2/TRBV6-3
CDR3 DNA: TGTGCCAGCAGTTACTGGTCGACAAATCAGCCCCAGCATTTT
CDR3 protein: CASSYWSTNQPQHF

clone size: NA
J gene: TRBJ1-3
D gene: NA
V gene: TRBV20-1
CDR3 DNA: TGCAGTGCTAGAGATCTCTGGCAGATCTACCCAGGAAACACCATATATTTT
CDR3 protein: CSARDLWQIYPGNTIYF

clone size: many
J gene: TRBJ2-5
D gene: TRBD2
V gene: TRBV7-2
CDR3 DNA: TGTGCCAGCAGCTTCCAATCTACTAGCGGGAGGGCCGTAGAGACCCAGTACTTC
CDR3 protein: CASSFQSTSGRAVETQYF

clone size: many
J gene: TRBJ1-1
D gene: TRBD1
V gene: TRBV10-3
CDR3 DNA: TGTGCCATCAGTGCGGGACAGGGCAACACTGAAGCTTTCTTT
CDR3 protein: CAISAGQGNTEAFF

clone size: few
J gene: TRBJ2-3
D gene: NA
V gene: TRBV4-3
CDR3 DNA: TGCGCCAGCAGCCAAGAATACTACGCAGATACGCAGTATTTT
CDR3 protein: CASSQEYYADTQYF

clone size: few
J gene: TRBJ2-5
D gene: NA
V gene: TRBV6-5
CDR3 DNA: TGTGCCAGCAGTTACAAGTTTGGGGCCCAGTACTTC
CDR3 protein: CASSYKFGAQYF

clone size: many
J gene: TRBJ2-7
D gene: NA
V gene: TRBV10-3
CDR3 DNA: TGTGCCATCAGGGAGGACGGGAGCTCCTACGAGCAGTACTTC
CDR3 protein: CAIREDGSSYEQYF

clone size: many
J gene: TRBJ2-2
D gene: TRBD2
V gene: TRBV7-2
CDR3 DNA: TGTGCCAGCTCTCCCCCCCGCCGGGCTAGCGGGAGGGGAACCGGGGAGCTGTTTTTT
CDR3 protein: CASSPPRRASGRGTGELFF

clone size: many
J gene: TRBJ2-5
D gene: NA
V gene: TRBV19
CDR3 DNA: TGTGCCAGTAGTAAAGTCGGAGGGGAGACCCAGTACTTC
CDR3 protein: CASSKVGGETQYF

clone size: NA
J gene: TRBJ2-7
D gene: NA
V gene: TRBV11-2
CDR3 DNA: TGTGCCAGCAGCTTCACGGGGGCGGCCCCCGAGCAGTACTTC
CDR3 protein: CASSFTGAAPEQYF

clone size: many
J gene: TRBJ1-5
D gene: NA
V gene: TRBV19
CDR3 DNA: TGTGCCAGTTCACAGGAGGATACTAGCAATCAGCCCCAGCATTTT
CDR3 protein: CASSQEDTSNQPQHF

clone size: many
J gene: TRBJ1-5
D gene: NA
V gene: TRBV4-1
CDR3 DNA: TGCGCCAGCAGCCAAGTCGGTTTTTCGACCCAGCATTTT
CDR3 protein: CASSQVGFSTQHF

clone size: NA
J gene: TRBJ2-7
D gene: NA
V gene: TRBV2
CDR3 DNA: TGTGCCACCCAGGACGTGGGAAACTACGAGCAGTACTTC
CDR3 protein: CATQDVGNYEQYF

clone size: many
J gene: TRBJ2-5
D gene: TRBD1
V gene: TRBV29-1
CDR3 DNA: TGCAGCGTTGCTATGGGGTATACAGGGGGTCAAGAGACCCAGTACTTC
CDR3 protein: CSVAMGYTGGQETQYF

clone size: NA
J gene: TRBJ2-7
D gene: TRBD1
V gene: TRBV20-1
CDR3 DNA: TGCAGTGCCATCGGACAGGACTCCTACGAGCAGTACTTC
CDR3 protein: CSAIGQDSYEQYF

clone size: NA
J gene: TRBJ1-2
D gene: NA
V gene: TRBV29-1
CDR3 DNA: TGCAGCGTTGAAGTTGCGACCCTAAACTATAGCTACACCTTC
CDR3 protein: CSVEVATLNYSYTF

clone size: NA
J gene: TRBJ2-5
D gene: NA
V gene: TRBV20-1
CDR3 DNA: TGCAGTGCTAGTCCGCCACCCCAAGAGACCCAGTACTTC
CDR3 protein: CSASPPPQETQYF

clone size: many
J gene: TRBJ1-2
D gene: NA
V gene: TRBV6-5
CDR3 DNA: TGTGCCAGCAGTTACGCCAGGACCCATTATGGCTACACCTTC
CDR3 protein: CASSYARTHYGYTF

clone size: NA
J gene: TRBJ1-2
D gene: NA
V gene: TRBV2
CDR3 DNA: TGTGCCACCGAGTCCAGGGTTTCTAACTATGGCTACACCTTC
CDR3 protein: CATESRVSNYGYTF

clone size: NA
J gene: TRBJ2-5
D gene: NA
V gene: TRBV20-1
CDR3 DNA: TGCAGTGCTAGAGAGGCGAGGGGGTGGGAGACCCAGTACTTC
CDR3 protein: CSAREARGWETQYF

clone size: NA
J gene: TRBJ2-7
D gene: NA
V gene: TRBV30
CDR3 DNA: TGTGCCTGGAGTGTCTCCCTTACGGGCGAGCAGTACTTC
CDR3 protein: CAWSVSLTGEQYF

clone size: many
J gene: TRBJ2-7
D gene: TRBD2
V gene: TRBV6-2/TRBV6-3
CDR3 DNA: TGTGCCAGCAGTTACGGGGGACTAGTCGAGCAGTACTTC
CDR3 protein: CASSYGGLVEQYF

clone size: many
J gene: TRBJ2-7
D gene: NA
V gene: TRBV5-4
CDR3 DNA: TGTGCCAGCAGCTTGTCAACCGGGGCCGAGGCCGAGCAGTACTTC
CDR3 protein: CASSLSTGAEAEQYF

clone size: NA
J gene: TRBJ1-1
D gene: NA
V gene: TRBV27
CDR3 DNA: TGTGCCAGCCACGCGCCCGAAGCTTTCTTT
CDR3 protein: CASHAPEAFF

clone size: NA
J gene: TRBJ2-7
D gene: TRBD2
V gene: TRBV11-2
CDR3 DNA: TGTGCCAGCAGCTTAGAGGGGACTAGTTCGTACGAGCAGTACTTC
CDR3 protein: CASSLEGTSSYEQYF

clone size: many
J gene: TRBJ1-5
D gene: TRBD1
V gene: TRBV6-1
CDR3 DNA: TGTGCCAGCAGGAACCTTGGACAGGGCCAGCCCCAGCATTTT
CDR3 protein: CASRNLGQGQPQHF

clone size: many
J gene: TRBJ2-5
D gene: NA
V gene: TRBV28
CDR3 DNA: TGTGCCAGCAGTGGAGGAGGTCCAGAGACCCAGTACTTC
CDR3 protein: CASSGGGPETQYF

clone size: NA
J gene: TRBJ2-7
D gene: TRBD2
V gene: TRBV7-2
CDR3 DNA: TGTGCCAGCAGCCGGACTAGCGGGCAGCCCTACGAGCAGTACTTC
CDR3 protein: CASSRTSGQPYEQYF

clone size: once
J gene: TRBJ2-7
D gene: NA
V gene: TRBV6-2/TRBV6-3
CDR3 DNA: TGTGCCAGCAGTTACTTTAGCTCCTACGAGCAGTACTTC
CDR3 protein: CASSYFSSYEQYF

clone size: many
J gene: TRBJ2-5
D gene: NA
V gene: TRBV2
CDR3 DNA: TGTGCCAGCAGTGTGGGAAGCGGGCGAAAAGGGGAGACCCAGTACTTC
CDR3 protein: CASSVGSGRKGETQYF

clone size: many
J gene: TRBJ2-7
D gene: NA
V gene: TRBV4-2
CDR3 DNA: TGTGCCAGCAGCCAAGAAGACGAGCGGACCTACGAGCAGTACTTC
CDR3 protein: CASSQEDERTYEQYF

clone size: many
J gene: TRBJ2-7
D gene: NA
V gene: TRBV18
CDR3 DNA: TGTGCCAGCTCACCACAAAGGAGGAACTACGAGCAGTACTTC
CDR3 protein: CASSPQRRNYEQYF

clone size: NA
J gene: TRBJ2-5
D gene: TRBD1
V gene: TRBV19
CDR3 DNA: TGTGCCAGTAGTAGTGCAGGGGGAACCCAAGAGACCCAGTACTTC
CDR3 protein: CASSSAGGTQETQYF

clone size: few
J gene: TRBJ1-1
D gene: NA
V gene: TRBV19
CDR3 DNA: TGTGCCAGTAGTATAGCTGGATATACTGAAGCTTTCTTT
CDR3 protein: CASSIAGYTEAFF

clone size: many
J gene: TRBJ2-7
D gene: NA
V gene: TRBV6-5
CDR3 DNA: TGTGCCAGCAGTTACTTCGAGGGCCCTGGGTACGAGCAGTACTTC
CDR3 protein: CASSYFEGPGYEQYF

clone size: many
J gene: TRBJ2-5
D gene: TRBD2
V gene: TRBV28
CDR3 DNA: TGTGCCAGCAGAACCTTTACTAGCGGCCAAGAGACCCAGTACTTC
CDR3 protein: CASRTFTSGQETQYF

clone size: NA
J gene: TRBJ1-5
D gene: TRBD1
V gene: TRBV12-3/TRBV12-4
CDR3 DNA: TGTGCCAGCAGGGTAGGACAGGCAAAAAATTCCCAGCATTTT
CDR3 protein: CASRVGQAKNSQHF

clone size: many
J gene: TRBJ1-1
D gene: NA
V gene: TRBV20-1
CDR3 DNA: TGCAGTGCCATTTGGGGGGGCGCGAACACTGAAGCTTTCTTT
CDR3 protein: CSAIWGGANTEAFF

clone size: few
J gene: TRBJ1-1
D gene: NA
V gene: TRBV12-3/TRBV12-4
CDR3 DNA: TGTGCCAGCATCCCTGACTGGGGTTTAACTGAAGCTTTCTTT
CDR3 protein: CASIPDWGLTEAFF

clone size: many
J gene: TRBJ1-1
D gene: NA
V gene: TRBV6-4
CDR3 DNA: TGTGCCAGCAGTGACAGAGAGAACACTGAAGCTTTCTTT
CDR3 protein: CASSDRENTEAFF

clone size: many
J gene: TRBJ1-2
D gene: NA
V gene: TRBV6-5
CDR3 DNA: TGTGCCAGCAAGAAAGACCGCCGAGGGAACTATGGCTACACCTTC
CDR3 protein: CASKKDRRGNYGYTF

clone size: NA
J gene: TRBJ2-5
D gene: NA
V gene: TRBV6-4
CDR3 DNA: TGTGCCAGCAGTTGGGCGGAGCAAGAGACCCAATACTTC
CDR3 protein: CASSWAEQETQYF

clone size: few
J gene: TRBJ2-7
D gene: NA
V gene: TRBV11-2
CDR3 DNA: TGTGCCAGCAGCTCGGTCAGGGGTCCAGGAGAGCAGTACTTC
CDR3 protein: CASSSVRGPGEQYF

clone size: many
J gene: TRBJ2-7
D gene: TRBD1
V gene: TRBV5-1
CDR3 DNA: TGCGCCAGCAGCAAGGGACAGGGGGCCTACGAGCAGTACTTC
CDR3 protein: CASSKGQGAYEQYF

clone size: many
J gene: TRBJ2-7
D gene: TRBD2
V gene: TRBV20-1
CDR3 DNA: TGCAGTGCTAGAGCAGGGACTAGCGGGAGCACCGAGCAGTACTTC
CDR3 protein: CSARAGTSGSTEQYF

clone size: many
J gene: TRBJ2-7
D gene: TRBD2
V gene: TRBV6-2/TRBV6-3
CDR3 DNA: TGTGCCAGCAGTTCACTAGCGGAGAGCTCCTACGAGCAGTACTTC
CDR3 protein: CASSSLAESSYEQYF

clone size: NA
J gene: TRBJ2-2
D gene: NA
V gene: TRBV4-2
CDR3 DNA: TGTGCCAGCAGCCAAGATCTGGAGGGCCCGGGGGAGCTGTTTTTT
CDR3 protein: CASSQDLEGPGELFF

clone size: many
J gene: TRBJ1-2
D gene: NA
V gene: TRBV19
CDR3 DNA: TGTGCCAGTAGTATAAGACCCAGAAGCTATGGCTACACCTTC
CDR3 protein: CASSIRPRSYGYTF

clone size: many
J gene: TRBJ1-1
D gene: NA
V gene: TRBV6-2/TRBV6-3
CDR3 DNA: TGTGCCAGCAGTTCTCGAGGGTACGCTGAAGCTTTCTTT
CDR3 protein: CASSSRGYAEAFF

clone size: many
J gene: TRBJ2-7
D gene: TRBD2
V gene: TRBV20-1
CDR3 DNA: TGCAGTGCTAGGGGTCCTCTAGCGGGAAGTAACTACGAGCAGTACTTC
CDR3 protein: CSARGPLAGSNYEQYF

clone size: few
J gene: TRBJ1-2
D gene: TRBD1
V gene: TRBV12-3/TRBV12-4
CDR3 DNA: TGTGCCAGCAGTTCACCTGGGACAGGGGGCGACGGTGGGTATGGCTACACCTTC
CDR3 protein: CASSSPGTGGDGGYGYTF

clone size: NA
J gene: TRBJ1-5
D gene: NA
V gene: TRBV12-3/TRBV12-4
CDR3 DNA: TGTGCCAGCAGTTCTCCCGGCTTGGTGTCCCAGCATTTT
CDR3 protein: CASSSPGLVSQHF

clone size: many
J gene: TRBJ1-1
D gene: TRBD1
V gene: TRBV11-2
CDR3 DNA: TGTGCCAGCAGCTCTGGGGGGCAGGGGGCCACTGAAGCTTTCTTT
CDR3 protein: CASSSGGQGATEAFF

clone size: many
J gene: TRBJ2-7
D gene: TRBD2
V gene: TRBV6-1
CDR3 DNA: TGTGCCAGCAGTGGGGAAGGGGGATTGAAGCGGGAGGGCCGCTACGAGCAGTACTTC
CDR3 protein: CASSGEGGLKREGRYEQYF

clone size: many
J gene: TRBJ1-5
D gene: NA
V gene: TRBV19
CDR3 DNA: TGTGCCAGTAGTATAGAGGGCAGTATGTGTATATGGGATCAGCCCCAGCATTTT
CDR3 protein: CASSIEGSMCIWDQPQHF

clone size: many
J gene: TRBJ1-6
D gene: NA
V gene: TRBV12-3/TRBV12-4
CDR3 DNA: TGTGCCAGCAGTGCCGGGGCAGGGGCTTCACCCCTCCACTTT
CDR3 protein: CASSAGAGASPLHF